This T cell receptor (beta chain) was captured by sequencing in a study of blood T cell repertoires in COVID-19 (TCRdb year 2020). General notes on the study: The collaborator samples originated in the United States, Italy and Spain and spanned the acute and convalescent phases of COVID-19. The material from the prospective study consisted of cDNA or gDNA derived from T cells, B-cell-depleted T cells, or PBMCs. The dataset comprised deeply sampled blood TCRbeta repertoires from subjects exposed to, actively infected with, or recovered from COVID-19. The repertoires were released in a freely available public database intended as a resource for research on the immune response to SARS-CoV-2. Samples were obtained from the ongoing ImmuneRACE study (first 160 participants) and from about 1,300 subjects provided by 6 global collaborators. The sample metadata nearly always contained a de-identified subject ID, COVID-19 status, age in years and sex. Where HLA class I and class II types were available, the types were taken from metadata supplied by the sample provider, not from assay-based typing. Study-wide findings and limitations: The quantity of clinical and demographic metadata differed by source and by participant and was supplied without curation.

The immunoSEQ Assay, a bias-controlled multiplex PCR, was used to amplify TCRbeta CDR3 regions from genomic DNA. As for how the authors treated the data: The number of nucleated cells in each sample was estimated from the amplification of reference gene primers within the assay. To quantify the absolute abundance of each unique TCRbeta CDR3 rearrangement, sequence reads were collapsed and filtered. Productive Simpson clonality was computed per sample as the square root of Simpson's diversity index over productive rearrangements. TCRdb took this table from immuneACCESS and kept in-frame rearrangements with V and J called. Such tables lack part of the clones; where checked against another copy, unresolved V genes explain under half of the gap, and the rest is unexplained. The V and J calls and clone size were taken over from that table, and D and trimming were inferred from the DNA. In all, the sample holds around 200,000 clones, and about 86% of those were seen once. The ten largest make up approximately 6% of the sample.

Samples from volunteer blood donors who had recovered from COVID-19 were contributed by a second Seattle source. Collaborating institutions collected whole blood in K2EDTA tubes following their own protocols. For TCRbeta analysis, collaborator samples were shipped as frozen whole blood, as isolated PBMCs, or as DNA extracted from either sample type. This clone was observed once. Its antigen is currently not known. No per-base quality is available; no much larger clone lies one base away. The source of this sequence is a man aged 55 to 70 who had recovered from COVID-19. Sequencing input: peripheral blood.

The sequenced DNA: TGTGCCAGCAGCTCGACAAACTCAAGGGAGGCTTTCTTT. Translation gives CASSSTNSREAFF. Recombination connected TRBV7-9 to TRBJ1-1; confidence is insufficient to name the D gene. There are 13 amino acids in the CDR3, from cysteine to phenylalanine inclusive. Of all the DNA, just the CDR3 is kept, 39 bases in frame from base 1. V and J lose 4 bases and 11 bases, and a span of 17 bases separates them. Looking up the germline V gene (reference sequence) yields CDR1 SEHNR and CDR2 FQNEAQ.